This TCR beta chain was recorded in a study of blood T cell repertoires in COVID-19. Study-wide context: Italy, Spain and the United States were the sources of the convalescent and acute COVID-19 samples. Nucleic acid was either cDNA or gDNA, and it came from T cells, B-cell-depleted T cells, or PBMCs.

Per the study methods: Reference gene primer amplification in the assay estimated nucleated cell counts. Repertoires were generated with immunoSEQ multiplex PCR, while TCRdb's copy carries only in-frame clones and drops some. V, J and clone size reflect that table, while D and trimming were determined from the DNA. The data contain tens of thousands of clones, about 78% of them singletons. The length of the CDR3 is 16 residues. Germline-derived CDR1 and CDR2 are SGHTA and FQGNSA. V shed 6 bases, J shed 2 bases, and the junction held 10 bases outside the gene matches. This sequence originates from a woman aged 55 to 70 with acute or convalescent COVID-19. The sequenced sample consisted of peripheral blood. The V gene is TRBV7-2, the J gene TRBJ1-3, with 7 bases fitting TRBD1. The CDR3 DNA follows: TGTGCCAGCAGGAAGGACAGGCAGGACCCTGGAAACACCATATATTTT. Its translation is CASRKDRQDPGNTIYF.